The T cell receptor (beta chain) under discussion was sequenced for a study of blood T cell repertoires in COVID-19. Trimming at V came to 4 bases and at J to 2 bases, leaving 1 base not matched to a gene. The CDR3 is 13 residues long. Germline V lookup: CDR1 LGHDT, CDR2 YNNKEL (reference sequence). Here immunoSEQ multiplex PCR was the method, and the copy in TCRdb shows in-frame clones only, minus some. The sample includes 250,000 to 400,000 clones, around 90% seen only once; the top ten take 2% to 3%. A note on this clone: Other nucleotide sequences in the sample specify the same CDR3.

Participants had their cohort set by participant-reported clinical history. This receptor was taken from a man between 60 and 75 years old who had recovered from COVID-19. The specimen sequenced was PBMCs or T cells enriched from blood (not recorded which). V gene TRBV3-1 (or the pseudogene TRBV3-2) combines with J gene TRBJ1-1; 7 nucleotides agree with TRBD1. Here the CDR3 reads CASSRTGNTEAFF. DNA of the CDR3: TGTGCCAGCAGCCGGACAGGTAACACTGAAGCTTTCTTT.